This T cell receptor (beta chain) was documented in a study of blood T cell repertoires in COVID-19. Participant reports of clinical history set cohort assignment. Methods used by the authors: Amplification from reference gene primers served as the basis for estimated nucleated cell counts. Some clones are missing from TCRdb's copy, which holds only in-frame ones; the method was immunoSEQ multiplex PCR. V, J and clone size were drawn from that table, and D and trimming were deduced from the DNA. The data contain 360,000 or so clones, over 85% of them singletons. The CDR3 spans 13 residues. The V gene's germline CDR1 is MDHEN and CDR2 SYDVKM. Trimming cost V 7 bases and J 11 bases, with 20 bases left between them.

The rearrangement links TRBV28 to TRBJ1-1, with a tentative D call TRBD1 (5 bases). The TCR originated in a woman between 25 and 40 years old who had recovered from COVID-19. Material: PBMCs or T cells enriched from blood (not recorded which). CDR3 in DNA: TGTGCCAGCACCTCAGGAGTACCCCCAGGGGCTTTCTTT. Translating gives CASTSGVPPGAFF.